This TCR beta chain was sequenced for a study of identical twins. The study's findings and limits: Among monozygotic twins, out-of-frame TCR alpha sharing exceeded what models predicted. For cord blood, abundant beta clonotypes had fewer insertions, unlike memory repertoires, which showed none.

CDR1 SNHLY and CDR2 FYNNEI come from the germline V gene. Trimming took off 6 bases at V and 7 bases at J, with 9 bases between the two ends. The CDR3 consists of 11 residues. This clonotype appeared a few times. Its antigen is still unknown. Template switching added a universal primer site, and cDNA bore unique molecular identifiers. One entry per CDR3 protein results from TCRdb running MiXCR on the 5' RACE reads. The data contain 450,000 to 650,000 distinct CDR3 sequences, 12% to 15% of them singletons. This sample was shared with a second study, whose subject was yellow fever vaccine responses in identical twins. That work adds: Twins' vaccine T cell response reportedly gave the appearance of partial convergence and partial personalization.

Specimen: CD4+ T cells sorted from blood. The chain combines TRBV2 with TRBJ1-2; TRBD1 might be the D (6 bases). This TCR was sampled from a woman younger than 30 in good health. The CDR3 DNA follows: TGTGCCAGCAGACAGGGATTTGGCTACACCTTC. It translates to CASRQGFGYTF.